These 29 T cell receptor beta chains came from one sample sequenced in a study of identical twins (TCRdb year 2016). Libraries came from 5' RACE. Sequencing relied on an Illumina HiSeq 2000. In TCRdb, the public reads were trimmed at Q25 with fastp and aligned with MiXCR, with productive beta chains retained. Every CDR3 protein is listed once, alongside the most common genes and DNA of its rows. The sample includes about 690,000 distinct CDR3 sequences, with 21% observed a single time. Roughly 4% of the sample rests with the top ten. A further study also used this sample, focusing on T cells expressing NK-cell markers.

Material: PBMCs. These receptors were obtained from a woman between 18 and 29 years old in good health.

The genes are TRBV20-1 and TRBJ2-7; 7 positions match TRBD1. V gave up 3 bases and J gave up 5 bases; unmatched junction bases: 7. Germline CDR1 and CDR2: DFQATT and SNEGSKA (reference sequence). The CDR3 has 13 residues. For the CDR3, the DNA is TGCAGTGCTAGTAGGACAGGCGTTCACGAGCAGTACTTC. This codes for CSASRTGVHEQYF.

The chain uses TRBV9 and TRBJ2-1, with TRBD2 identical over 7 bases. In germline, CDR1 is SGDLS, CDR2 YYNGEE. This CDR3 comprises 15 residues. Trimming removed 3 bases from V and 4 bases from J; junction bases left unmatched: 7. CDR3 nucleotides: TGTGCCAGCAGCGCTAGCGGTCCTGGGTACAATGAGCAGTTCTTC. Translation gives CASSASGPGYNEQFF.

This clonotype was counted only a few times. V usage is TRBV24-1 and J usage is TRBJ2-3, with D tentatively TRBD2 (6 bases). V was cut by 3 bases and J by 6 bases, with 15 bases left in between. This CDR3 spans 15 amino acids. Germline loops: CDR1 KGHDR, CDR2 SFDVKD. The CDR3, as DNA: TGTGCCACCAGTGATCCTCTCGGCGGGGCTGATACGCAGTATTTT. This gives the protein CATSDPLGGADTQYF.

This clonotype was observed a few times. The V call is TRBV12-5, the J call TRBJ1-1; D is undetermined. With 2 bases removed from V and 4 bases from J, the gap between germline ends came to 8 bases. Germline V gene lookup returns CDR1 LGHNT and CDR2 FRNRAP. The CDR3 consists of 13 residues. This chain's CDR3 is CASGLYKGTEAFF. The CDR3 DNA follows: TGTGCTAGTGGTTTGTATAAGGGCACTGAAGCTTTCTTT.

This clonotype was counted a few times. In DNA form, the CDR3 reads TGTGCCAGCAGCGCTTACAGGGTGACCACTGAAGCTTTCTTT. Protein product: CASSAYRVTTEAFF. The chain couples TRBV5-6 to TRBJ1-1; D is perhaps TRBD1 (6 bases). CDR3 length: 14 residues. V was pared by 4 bases and J by 4 bases, with 14 bases between. Germline lookup yields CDR1 SGHDT and CDR2 YYEEEE. Full variable domain (outside the CDR3, taken from reference TRBV5-6 and TRBJ1-1): DAGVTQSPTHLIKTRGQQVTLRCSPKSGHDTVSWYQQALGQGPQFIFQYYEEEERQRGNFPDRFSGHQFPNYSSELNVNALLLGDSALYLCASSAYRVTTEAFFGQGTRLTVV.

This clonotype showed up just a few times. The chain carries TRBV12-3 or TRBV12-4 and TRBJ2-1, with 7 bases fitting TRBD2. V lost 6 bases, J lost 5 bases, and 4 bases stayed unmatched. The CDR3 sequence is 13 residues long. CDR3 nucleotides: TGTGCCAGCAGCATTGGACTAGACAATGAGCAGTTCTTC. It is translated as CASSIGLDNEQFF.

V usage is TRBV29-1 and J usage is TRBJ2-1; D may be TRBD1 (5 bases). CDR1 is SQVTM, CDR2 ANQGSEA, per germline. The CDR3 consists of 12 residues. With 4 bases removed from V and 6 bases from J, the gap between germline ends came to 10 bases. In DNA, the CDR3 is TGCAGCGTTGTTAGGGGTAGCAATGAGCAGTTCTTC. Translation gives CSVVRGSNEQFF.

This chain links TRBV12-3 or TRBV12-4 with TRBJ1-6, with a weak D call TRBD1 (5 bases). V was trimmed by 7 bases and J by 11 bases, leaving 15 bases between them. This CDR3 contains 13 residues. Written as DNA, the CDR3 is TGTGCCAGCACCCTGACAGTTGGGGCACCCCTCCACTTT. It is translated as CASTLTVGAPLHF.

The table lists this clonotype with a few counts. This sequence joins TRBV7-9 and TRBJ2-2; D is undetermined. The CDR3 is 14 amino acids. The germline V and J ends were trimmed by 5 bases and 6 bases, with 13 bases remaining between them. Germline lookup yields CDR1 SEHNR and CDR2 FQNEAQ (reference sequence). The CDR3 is CASSKISGAGELFF. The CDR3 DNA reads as TGTGCCAGCAGCAAGATATCTGGGGCCGGGGAGCTGTTTTTT.

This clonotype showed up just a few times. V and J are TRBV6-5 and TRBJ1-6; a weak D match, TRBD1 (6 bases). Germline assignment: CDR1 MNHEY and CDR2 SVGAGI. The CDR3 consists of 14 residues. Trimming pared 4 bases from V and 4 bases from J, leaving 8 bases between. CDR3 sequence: CASSLQGYNSPLHF. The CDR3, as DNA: TGTGCCAGCAGTTTACAGGGATATAATTCACCCCTCCACTTT.

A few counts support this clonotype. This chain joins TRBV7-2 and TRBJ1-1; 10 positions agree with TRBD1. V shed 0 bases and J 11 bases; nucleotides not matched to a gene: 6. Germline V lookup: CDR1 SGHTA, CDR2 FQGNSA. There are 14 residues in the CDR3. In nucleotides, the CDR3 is TGTGCCAGCAGCTTAGCGGGACAGGGGTTACGCGCTTTCTTT. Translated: CASSLAGQGLRAFF.

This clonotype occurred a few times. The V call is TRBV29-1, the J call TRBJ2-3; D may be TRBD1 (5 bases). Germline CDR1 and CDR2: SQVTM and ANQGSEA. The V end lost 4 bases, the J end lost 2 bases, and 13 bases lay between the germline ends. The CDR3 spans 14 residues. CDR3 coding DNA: TGCAGCGTTGGCAAGGACACATCCACAGATACGCAGTATTTT. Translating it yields CSVGKDTSTDTQYF.

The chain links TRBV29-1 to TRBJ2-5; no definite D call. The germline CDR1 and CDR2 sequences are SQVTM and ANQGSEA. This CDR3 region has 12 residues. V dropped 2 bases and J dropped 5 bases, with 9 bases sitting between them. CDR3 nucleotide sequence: TGCAGCGTTGAACCCTTGGAGGAGACCCAGTACTTC. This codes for CSVEPLEETQYF.

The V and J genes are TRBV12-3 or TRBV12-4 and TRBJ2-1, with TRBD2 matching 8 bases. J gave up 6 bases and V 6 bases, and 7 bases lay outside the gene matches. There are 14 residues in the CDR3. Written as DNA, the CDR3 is TGTGCCAGCAGACCCGGGACTAGTCGCAATGAGCAGTTCTTC. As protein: CASRPGTSRNEQFF.

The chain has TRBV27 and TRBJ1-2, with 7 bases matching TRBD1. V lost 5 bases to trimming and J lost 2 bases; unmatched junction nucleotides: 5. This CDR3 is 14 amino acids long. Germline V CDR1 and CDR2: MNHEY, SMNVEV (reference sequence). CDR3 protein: CASSADRANYGYTF. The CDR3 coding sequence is TGTGCCAGCAGTGCCGACAGGGCAAACTATGGCTACACCTTC.

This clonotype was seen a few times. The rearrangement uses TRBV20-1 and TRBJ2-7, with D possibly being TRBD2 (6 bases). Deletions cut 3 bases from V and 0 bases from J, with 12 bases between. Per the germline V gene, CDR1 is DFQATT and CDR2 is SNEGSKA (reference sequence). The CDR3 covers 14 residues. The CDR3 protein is CSAREGPFSYEQYF. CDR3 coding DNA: TGCAGTGCTAGGGAGGGGCCATTCTCCTACGAGCAGTACTTC.

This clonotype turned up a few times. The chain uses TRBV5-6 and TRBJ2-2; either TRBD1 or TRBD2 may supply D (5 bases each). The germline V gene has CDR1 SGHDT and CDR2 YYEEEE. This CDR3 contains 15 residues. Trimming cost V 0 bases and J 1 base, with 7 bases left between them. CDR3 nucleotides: TGTGCCAGCAGCTTGGGGGGGATGAACACCGGGGAGCTGTTTTTT. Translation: CASSLGGMNTGELFF.

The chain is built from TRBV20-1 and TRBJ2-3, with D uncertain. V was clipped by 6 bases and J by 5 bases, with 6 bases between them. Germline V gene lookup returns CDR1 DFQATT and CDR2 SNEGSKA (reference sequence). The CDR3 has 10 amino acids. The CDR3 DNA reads TGCAGTGCCGTGGTAGATACGCAGTATTTT. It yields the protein CSAVVDTQYF.

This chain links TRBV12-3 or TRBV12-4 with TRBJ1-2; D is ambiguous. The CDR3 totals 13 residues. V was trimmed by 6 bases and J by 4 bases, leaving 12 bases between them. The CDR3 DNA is TGTGCCAGCAGCCCAGGTTTTGGCTATGGCTACACCTTC. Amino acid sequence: CASSPGFGYGYTF.

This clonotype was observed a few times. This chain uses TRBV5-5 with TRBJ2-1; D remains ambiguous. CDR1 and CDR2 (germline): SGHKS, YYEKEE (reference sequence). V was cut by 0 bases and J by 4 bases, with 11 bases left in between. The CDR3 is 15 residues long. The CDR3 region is CASSLGHGIYNEQFF. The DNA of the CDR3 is TGTGCCAGCAGCTTGGGACACGGAATATACAATGAGCAGTTCTTC.

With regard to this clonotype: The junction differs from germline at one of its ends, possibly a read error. CDR3 sequence (DNA): TGTGCCAGCAGCCTCCGGGACTCCCACAATGAGCAGTTCTTC. It yields the protein CASSLRDSHNEQFF. The chain recombines TRBV3-1 with TRBJ2-1; tentative D call: TRBD2 (6 bases). CDR3 size: 14 residues. Germline V gives CDR1 LGHDT, CDR2 YNNKEL (reference sequence).

This CDR3 reads CASSTSSVSDTQYF. CDR3 DNA: TGCGCCAGCAGCACGTCTAGCGTCTCAGATACGCAGTATTTT. The chain is built from TRBV5-1 and TRBJ2-3, with D possibly TRBD2 on 6 matching bases. The germline CDR1 and CDR2 sequences are SGHRS and YFSETQ. V lost 4 bases to trimming and J lost 4 bases, with 13 bases between them. CDR3 length: 14 residues.

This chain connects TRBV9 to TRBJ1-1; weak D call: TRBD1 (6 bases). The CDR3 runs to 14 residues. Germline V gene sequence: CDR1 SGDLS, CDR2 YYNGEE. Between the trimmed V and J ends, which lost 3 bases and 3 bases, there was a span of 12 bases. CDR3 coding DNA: TGTGCCAGCAGCGCGACAGGAGTTTACACTGAAGCTTTCTTT. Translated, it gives CASSATGVYTEAFF.

The CDR3 DNA reads as TGCAGTGCTAGAGGGGGGTACAACAACAGAACATATGGCTACACCTTC. This translates into CSARGGYNNRTYGYTF. The chain recombines TRBV20-1 with TRBJ1-2; tentative D call: TRBD1 (5 bases). CDR1 DFQATT and CDR2 SNEGSKA come from the germline V gene (reference sequence). V gave up 1 base and J gave up 5 bases, with 20 bases separating them. CDR3 length: 16 amino acids.

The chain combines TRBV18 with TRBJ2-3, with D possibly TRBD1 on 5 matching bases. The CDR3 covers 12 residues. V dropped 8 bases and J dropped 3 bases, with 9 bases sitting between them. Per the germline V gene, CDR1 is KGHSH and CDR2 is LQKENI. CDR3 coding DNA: TGTGCCAGCGGGGCGCGGACAGATACGCAGTATTTT. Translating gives CASGARTDTQYF.

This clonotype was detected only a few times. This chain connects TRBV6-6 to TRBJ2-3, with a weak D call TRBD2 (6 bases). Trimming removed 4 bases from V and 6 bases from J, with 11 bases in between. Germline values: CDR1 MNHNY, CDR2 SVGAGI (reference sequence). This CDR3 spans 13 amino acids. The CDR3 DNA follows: TGTGCCAGCAGTTTTGAGGGGAGGGATACGCAGTATTTT. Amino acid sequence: CASSFEGRDTQYF.

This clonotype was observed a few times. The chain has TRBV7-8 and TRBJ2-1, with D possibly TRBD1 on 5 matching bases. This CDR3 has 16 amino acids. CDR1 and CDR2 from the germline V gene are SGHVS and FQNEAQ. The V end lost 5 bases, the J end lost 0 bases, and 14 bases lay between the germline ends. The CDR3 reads CASSPTGAASYNEQFF. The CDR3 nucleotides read TGTGCCAGCAGCCCCACTGGGGCGGCCTCCTACAATGAGCAGTTCTTC. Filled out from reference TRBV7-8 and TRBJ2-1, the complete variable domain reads GAGVSQSPRYKVAKRGQDVALRCDPISGHVSLFWYQQALGQGPEFLTYFQNEAQLDKSGLPSDRFFAERPEGSVSTLKIQRTQQEDSAVYLCASSPTGAASYNEQFFGPGTRLTVL.

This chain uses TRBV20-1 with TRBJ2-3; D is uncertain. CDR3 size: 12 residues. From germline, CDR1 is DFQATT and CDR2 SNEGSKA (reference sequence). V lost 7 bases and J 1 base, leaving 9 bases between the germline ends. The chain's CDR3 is CSGPVGTDTQYF. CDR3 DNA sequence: TGCAGTGGCCCGGTTGGCACAGATACGCAGTATTTT.

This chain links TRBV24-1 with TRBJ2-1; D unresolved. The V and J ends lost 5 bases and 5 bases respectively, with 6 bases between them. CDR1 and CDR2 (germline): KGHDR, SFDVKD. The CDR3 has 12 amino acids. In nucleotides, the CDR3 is TGTGCCACCAGTGTAGGAGACAATGAGCAGTTCTTC. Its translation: CATSVGDNEQFF.